These T cell receptor beta chains were read from a single sample in a study of siplizumab effects on memory and regulatory T cells. Sequencing was performed with immunoSEQ multiplex PCR; in TCRdb, only in-frame clones are kept and a portion is missing. The table includes 90,000 to 120,000 clones, under 95% detected once. The sequenced sample was Tregs sorted from blood. These receptors originate from a human donor in good health. CDR3s include the opening cysteine and the closing phenylalanine or tryptophan. A D gene is named only where the DNA matches it firmly. Clone size is given for some rows only: seen once, a few or many times, or a class if the clone is expanded.

length	size	D	V	J	CDR3	DNA
15	.	.	TRBV7-2	TRBJ1-4	CASNLLGATNEKLFF	TGTGCCAGCAACTTATTGGGCGCAACTAATGAAAAACTGTTTTTT
13	.	.	TRBV5-1	TRBJ1-5	CASSLGDNQPQHF	TGCGCCAGCAGCCTGGGGGACAATCAGCCCCAGCATTTT
15	medium-sized	TRBD1	TRBV7-9	TRBJ2-7	CASSFGDRGQDEQYF	TGTGCCAGCAGCTTTGGGGACAGGGGGCAAGACGAGCAGTACTTC
14	.	.	TRBV19	TRBJ2-4	CTNADLLAKNIQYF	TGTACCAATGCCGATTTGCTAGCCAAAAACATTCAGTACTTC
12	.	TRBD2	TRBV19	TRBJ2-7	CASSSGRDEQYF	TGTGCCAGTAGTAGCGGGAGGGACGAGCAGTACTTC
14	once	.	TRBV5-6	TRBJ1-4	CASSRSGSGEKLFF	TGTGCCAGCAGCCGATCAGGGAGTGGAGAAAAACTGTTTTTT
15	.	TRBD2	TRBV7-6	TRBJ2-7	CASMEFGLATGEQYF	TGTGCCAGCATGGAATTTGGACTAGCGACGGGCGAGCAGTACTTC
16	few	.	TRBV7-8	TRBJ2-6	CASSTGLISGANVLTF	TGTGCCAGCAGCACGGGTCTCATCTCTGGGGCCAACGTCCTGACTTTC
13	.	.	TRBV19	TRBJ2-3	CASSIAGTDTQYF	TGTGCCAGTAGTATCGCAGGGACAGATACGCAGTATTTT
14	.	.	TRBV6-5	TRBJ2-2	CASRFNSGTGELFF	TGTGCCAGCAGATTCAATAGTGGGACCGGGGAGCTGTTTTTT
13	once	TRBD2	TRBV29-1	TRBJ2-1	CSVERGAYNEQFF	TGCAGCGTTGAGCGGGGGGCCTACAATGAGCAGTTCTTC
14	.	.	TRBV14	TRBJ2-5	CASSLLGGQETQYF	TGTGCCAGCAGCCTCTTAGGGGGGCAAGAGACCCAGTACTTC
13	.	.	TRBV6-5	TRBJ2-2	CASSYLGTGELFF	TGTGCCAGCAGTTACCTAGGCACCGGGGAGCTGTTTTTT
17	.	TRBD2	TRBV12-5	TRBJ2-2	CASGLVDGTTNTGELFF	TGTGCTAGTGGTTTGGTAGACGGGACTACGAACACCGGGGAGCTGTTTTTT
12	.	.	TRBV27	TRBJ1-1	CASGTLNTEAFF	TGTGCCAGCGGGACTTTGAACACTGAAGCTTTCTTT
17	.	TRBD1	TRBV18	TRBJ2-6	CASSPRTGGAGANVLTF	TGTGCCAGCTCACCGCGGACAGGGGGCGCTGGGGCCAACGTCCTGACTTTC
15	.	.	TRBV11-1	TRBJ2-3	CASSPQGGQADTQYF	TGTGCCAGCAGCCCCCAAGGGGGGCAGGCAGATACGCAGTATTTT
12	.	.	TRBV6-1	TRBJ2-1	CASSEVRTEQFF	TGTGCCAGCAGTGAAGTGAGGACAGAGCAGTTCTTC
14	.	.	TRBV11-3	TRBJ2-1	CASSLGAMYNEQFF	TGTGCCAGCAGCTTGGGGGCCATGTACAATGAGCAGTTCTTC
15	.	.	TRBV19	TRBJ2-7	CASTTSGQGLDEQYF	TGTGCCAGTACCACCTCGGGGCAGGGCTTGGACGAGCAGTACTTC
16	once	.	TRBV2	TRBJ2-1	CASTYGQPTKNNEQFF	TGTGCCAGCACATACGGACAGCCTACAAAGAACAATGAGCAGTTCTTC
14	.	.	TRBV5-1	TRBJ2-3	CASSLGSNPDTQYF	TGCGCCAGCAGCTTGGGGTCTAACCCAGATACGCAGTATTTT
15	.	TRBD1	TRBV11-3	TRBJ2-1	CASSLRDRGADEQFF	TGTGCCAGCAGCCTCCGGGACAGGGGTGCTGATGAGCAGTTCTTC
15	.	.	TRBV27	TRBJ2-1	CASRSQVRSYNEQFF	TGTGCCAGCAGATCACAGGTCCGCTCCTACAATGAGCAGTTCTTC
16	.	TRBD1	TRBV19	TRBJ2-4	CASSPLEAGDRNIQYF	TGTGCCAGTAGTCCCCTCGAGGCAGGGGACAGAAACATTCAGTACTTC
11	once	.	TRBV20-1	TRBJ2-7	CSGGLNYEQYF	TGCAGTGGTGGTTTAAACTACGAGCAGTACTTC
12	.	.	TRBV6-1	TRBJ1-2	CASKQLWEGYTF	TGTGCCAGCAAACAGCTCTGGGAGGGCTACACCTTC
15	.	TRBD2	TRBV7-9	TRBJ2-3	CASSLFLAGADTQYF	TGTGCCAGCAGCTTATTCCTAGCGGGTGCAGATACGCAGTATTTT
16	.	TRBD2	TRBV2	TRBJ2-1	CASSDPGTRGLGEQFF	TGTGCCAGCAGTGACCCCGGGACTAGGGGCCTTGGTGAGCAGTTCTTC
14	.	.	TRBV6-1	TRBJ2-3	CASRTTRRSDTQYF	TGTGCCAGCAGAACGACTAGGAGGTCAGATACGCAGTATTTT
15	.	.	TRBV9	TRBJ1-1	CASSINPTVNTEAFF	TGTGCCAGCAGCATAAACCCCACAGTGAACACTGAAGCTTTCTTT
16	.	.	TRBV5-1	TRBJ2-4	CASSLGFELAKNIQYF	TGCGCCAGCAGCTTGGGCTTCGAGTTAGCCAAAAACATTCAGTACTTC
13	.	.	TRBV10-2	TRBJ1-5	CASRRQTGQPQHF	TGCGCCAGCAGGAGACAGACCGGTCAGCCCCAGCATTTT
12	.	.	TRBV19	TRBJ1-5	CASSIQNQPQHF	TGTGCCAGTAGTATTCAAAATCAGCCCCAGCATTTT
16	.	.	TRBV18	TRBJ1-4	CASSPGTSTTNEKLFF	TGTGCCAGCTCACCCGGGACATCTACAACTAATGAAAAACTGTTTTTT
13	.	.	TRBV7-2	TRBJ1-2	CASSSGSLRGYTF	TGTGCCAGCAGTTCCGGGAGTTTAAGGGGCTACACCTTC
15	.	.	TRBV6-1	TRBJ1-2	CASSEAPGGQYGYTF	TGTGCCAGCAGTGAAGCGCCAGGCGGACAGTATGGCTACACCTTC
15	.	.	TRBV7-8	TRBJ2-1	CASSPERGGYNEQFF	TGTGCCAGCAGCCCGGAGCGCGGTGGCTACAATGAGCAGTTCTTC
13	.	.	TRBV10-3	TRBJ2-3	CAISLDRSDTQYF	TGTGCCATCAGTCTTGATAGGTCAGATACGCAGTATTTT
13	.	.	TRBV7-8	TRBJ2-7	CASRFAGKYEQYF	TGTGCCAGCAGGTTCGCGGGGAAGTACGAGCAGTACTTC
17	.	TRBD2	TRBV5-1	TRBJ2-5	CASSLANNAGVAETQYF	TGCGCCAGCAGCTTGGCCAACAATGCGGGAGTTGCAGAGACCCAGTACTTC
13	.	.	TRBV7-3	TRBJ1-1	CASSLGAGTEAFF	TGTGCCAGCAGCTTAGGGGCGGGGACTGAAGCTTTCTTT
15	.	.	TRBV5-6	TRBJ2-3	CASSLGPTTTDTQYF	TGTGCCAGCAGCTTGGGCCCAACCACCACAGATACGCAGTATTTT
14	.	TRBD1	TRBV19	TRBJ2-4	CASSIGQGGAIQYF	TGTGCCAGTAGTATCGGACAGGGAGGTGCCATTCAGTACTTC
14	.	.	TRBV7-9	TRBJ1-1	CASGLAGRQAEAFF	TGTGCCAGCGGACTCGCCGGACGGCAGGCTGAAGCTTTCTTT
19	.	TRBD2	TRBV5-1	TRBJ2-3	CASSLWSASGNPRRDTQYF	TGCGCCAGCAGCTTGTGGTCGGCTAGCGGGAACCCCCGCCGAGATACGCAGTATTTT
17	.	.	TRBV28	TRBJ2-6	CASSLSRGTRGANVLTF	TGTGCCAGCAGTTTGAGTAGGGGCACCAGGGGGGCCAACGTCCTGACTTTC
16	.	.	TRBV4-1	TRBJ2-2	CASSQEITLPTGELFF	TGCGCCAGCAGCCAAGAAATCACGCTGCCCACCGGGGAGCTGTTTTTT